The 27 T cell receptor beta chains reported below all come from one sample, sequenced in a study of OX40 agonist ivuxolimab in advanced cancers. Assay used: immunoSEQ multiplex PCR; TCRdb lists only in-frame clones, some missing. The table shows about 22,000 clones, with around four fifths occurring only once. This specimen consisted of CD4+ or CD8+ T cells sorted from blood, obtained in a trial of the OX40 agonist ivuxolimab. These TCRs come from an adult with an advanced solid tumor such as melanoma, head and neck, liver or kidney cancer.

The CDR3 nucleotides are TGTGCCAGCAGCCCGCGGCGGGGGCTGGACGAGCAGTACTTC. Its protein product is CASSPRRGLDEQYF. This chain uses TRBV7-2 with TRBJ2-5; a possible D gene is TRBD2 (7 bases). The J call may be faulty, since TRBJ2-7 better matches the DNA end. Germline values: CDR1 SGHTA, CDR2 FQGNSA. The CDR3 runs to 14 residues.

This clone was seen once. V gene TRBV5-1 combines with J gene TRBJ2-1; D uncertain. This CDR3 is built from 13 residues. CDR1 is SGHRS, CDR2 YFSETQ, per germline. Trimming took 4 bases from V and 0 from J, leaving 5 bases between them. The CDR3 region is CASSHSSYNEQFF. The CDR3 DNA reads TGCGCCAGCAGCCACTCCTCCTACAATGAGCAGTTCTTC.

The rearrangement uses TRBV6-5 and TRBJ2-5; D uncertain. Trimming left V 8 bases short and J 5 bases short, with 9 bases between. Germline V gives CDR1 MNHEY, CDR2 SVGAGI. The CDR3 extends over 11 amino acids. The CDR3 bases are TGTGCCAGCGAGGTTTTGGAGACCCAGTACTTC. Translated, it gives CASEVLETQYF.

The rearrangement joins TRBV6-6 to TRBJ1-2; the match to TRBD1 covers 8 bases. The J segment lost 8 bases and the V segment lost 6 bases, leaving 17 bases of the junction unmatched. The CDR3 runs to 16 residues. Germline lookup yields CDR1 MNHNY and CDR2 SVGAGI (reference sequence). CDR3 sequence (DNA): TGTGCCAGCAGCCCCAGTTTTGGACAGGGTACAAGAGGCTACACCTTC. Its translation is CASSPSFGQGTRGYTF.

The chain links TRBV19 to TRBJ1-5; D is unresolved. V lost 2 bases and J lost 1, with 3 bases in between. Germline values: CDR1 LNHDA, CDR2 SQIVND (reference sequence). This CDR3 region has 13 residues. The CDR3, as DNA: TGTGCCAGTAGTATATGGAGCAATCAGCCCCAGCATTTT. Translated: CASSIWSNQPQHF.

This chain uses TRBV29-1 with TRBJ1-2; 7 bases are a match to TRBD1. Germline CDR1 reads SQVTM; CDR2 reads ANQGSEA. The CDR3 runs to 13 residues. V dropped 6 bases and J dropped 0; count of bases not matched to a gene: 4. The DNA for the CDR3 is TGCAGCGTGGACAGGAGAGCTAACTATGGCTACACCTTC. Its translation is CSVDRRANYGYTF.

The V gene is TRBV19, the J gene TRBJ1-4, with D hard to call. Deletions cut 7 bases from V and 0 bases from J, with 12 bases between. The CDR3 sequence is 15 residues long. Germline values: CDR1 LNHDA, CDR2 SQIVND (reference sequence). The CDR3: CASKQSGATNEKLFF. The CDR3 nucleotides are TGTGCCAGTAAACAGTCGGGTGCAACTAATGAAAAACTGTTTTTT.

This clone was observed once. The chain links TRBV5-6 to TRBJ1-1; TRBD1 might be the D (5 bases). The CDR3 extends over 14 amino acids. CDR1 is SGHDT and CDR2 is YYEEEE in the germline V gene. The ends were cut back, 2 bases at V and 3 bases at J, with 11 bases in the middle. The CDR3 DNA is TGTGCCAGCAGCTTAGAGGGAGGGGACACTGAAGCTTTCTTT. It codes for CASSLEGGDTEAFF.

This clone has a handful of counts. J is TRBJ2-7 and V is TRBV13; no reliable D call. CDR3 length: 14 amino acids. The V gene lost 0 bases and the J gene lost 0 bases, with 6 bases spanning the gap. Germline CDR1 is PRHDT and CDR2 is FYEKMQ (reference sequence). This CDR3 reads CASSLGGSSYEQYF. CDR3 bases: TGTGCCAGCAGCTTAGGAGGTAGCTCCTACGAGCAGTACTTC.

J is TRBJ1-6 and V is TRBV30; 8 nucleotides agree with TRBD1. The CDR3 is 14 amino acids. Germline CDR1 reads GTSNPN; CDR2 reads SVGIG (reference sequence). After removal of 0 bases from V and 10 bases from J, the junction contained 5 bases not matched to a gene. The DNA for the CDR3 is TGTGCCTGGAGTGTGGGGACAGGAGGGTCACCCCTCCACTTT. Protein: CAWSVGTGGSPLHF.

The chain links TRBV7-9 to TRBJ1-2, with D maybe TRBD1 (6 bases). The CDR3 length is 13 residues. In germline, CDR1 is SEHNR, CDR2 FQNEAQ (reference sequence). Trimming removed 1 base at V and 7 bases at J, with 10 bases between. DNA of the CDR3: TGTGCCAGCAGCTTAGGCGCAGGGGCTGGCTACACCTTC. Its translation is CASSLGAGAGYTF.

V is TRBV6-1 and J is TRBJ2-4, with D maybe TRBD2 (5 bases). The CDR3 is 14 amino acids. V dropped 6 bases and J dropped 2 bases, with 11 bases sitting between them. Germline-derived CDR1 and CDR2 are MNHNS and SASEGT. The CDR3 loop reads CASSLGISKNIQYF. The CDR3 coding sequence is TGTGCCAGCAGCCTCGGGATTTCCAAAAACATTCAGTACTTC.

V and J are TRBV9 and TRBJ2-7; 8 bases map to TRBD1. This CDR3 is built from 12 residues. The V gene's germline CDR1 is SGDLS and CDR2 YYNGEE. The V and J ends lost 9 bases and 3 bases, in that order; junction bases with no gene match: 5. The CDR3 bases are TGTGCCATCGCGGACAGGGTCTACGAGCAGTACTTC. It yields the protein CAIADRVYEQYF.

The V call is TRBV6-6, the J call TRBJ2-5; the D call may be TRBD1 or TRBD2 (5 bases each). The J call may be faulty, since TRBJ2-7 better matches the DNA end. Looked up from germline, CDR1 is MNHNY and CDR2 is SVGAGI (reference sequence). This CDR3 contains 13 residues. CDR3 amino acids: CARRDLNPYEQYF. For the CDR3, the DNA is TGTGCCAGGAGGGACCTTAACCCCTACGAGCAGTACTTC.

The chain uses TRBV28 and TRBJ2-7; TRBD2 matches 10 bases. The ends lost 3 bases at V and 6 bases at J; junction bases unmatched: 11. This CDR3 region has 16 residues. Germline CDR1 MDHEN, CDR2 SYDVKM. CDR3 DNA: TGTGCCAGCAGTTTCCTATCAGCGGGAGGGCCCTTCGAGCAGTACTTC. Translating gives CASSFLSAGGPFEQYF.

The chain has TRBV5-1 and TRBJ2-1; the D gene is possibly TRBD2 (6 bases). The CDR3 has 14 residues. V lost 0 bases to trimming and J lost 4 bases, with 8 bases between them. Germline CDR1 reads SGHRS; CDR2 reads YFSETQ. The CDR3 spells CASSLAGVYNEQFF. The CDR3 DNA sequence: TGCGCCAGCAGCTTGGCGGGGGTATACAATGAGCAGTTCTTC.

This clone is hyperexpanded within its sample. Additional DNA sequences in this sample encode the identical CDR3. The rearrangement uses TRBV27 and TRBJ1-1; D is ambiguous. The CDR3 is made up of 15 amino acids. Trimming removed 2 bases at V and 1 base at J, with 11 bases between. Germline CDR1 and CDR2: MNHEY and SMNVEV (reference sequence). CDR3 DNA: TGTGCCAGCAGTTTACGGGAGGGAAAGAACACTGAAGCTTTCTTT. This sequence encodes CASSLREGKNTEAFF.

This clone appeared once. V is TRBV6-5 and J is TRBJ1-3, with D perhaps TRBD1 (6 bases). This CDR3 comprises 15 residues. Deletions cut 5 bases from V and 1 base from J, with 12 bases between. Germline V gene data show CDR1 as MNHEY and CDR2 as SVGAGI. CDR3 in DNA: TGTGCCAGCAGTGGGGACAACACATCTGGAAACACCATATATTTT. It is translated as CASSGDNTSGNTIYF.

The chain carries TRBV15 and TRBJ1-4, with a possible D match to TRBD1 (6 bases). CDR3 length equals 15 residues. Germline CDR1 and CDR2: LNHNV and YYDKDF (reference sequence). V was cut by 2 bases and J by 3 bases, with 10 bases left in between. CDR3 nucleotide sequence: TGTGCCACCAGCAGACAGGGGAATGCTAATGAAAAACTGTTTTTT. The encoded protein is CATSRQGNANEKLFF.

The V gene is TRBV9, the J gene TRBJ2-2; 12 bases match TRBD2. CDR1 is SGDLS, CDR2 YYNGEE, per germline. The CDR3 runs to 15 residues. The V segment lost 1 base and the J segment 6 bases; nucleotides outside the gene matches: 1. The CDR3 reads CASSVRLAGAGELFF. The CDR3 DNA is TGTGCCAGCAGCGTAAGACTAGCGGGAGCCGGGGAGCTGTTTTTT.

The chain uses TRBV4-1 and TRBJ2-1; TRBD2 matches 9 bases. After removal of 2 bases from V and 1 base from J, the junction contained 3 bases not matched to a gene. Germline CDR1 and CDR2: MGHRA and YSYEKL. The length of the CDR3 is 16 residues. The CDR3 region has the DNA TGCGCCAGCAGCCAACTGACTAGCGGTTCCTACAATGAGCAGTTCTTC. Encoded protein: CASSQLTSGSYNEQFF.

The chain joins TRBV6-5 to TRBJ1-1; the D is unclear. This CDR3 is 13 amino acids long. The V and J ends lost 0 bases and 11 bases respectively, with 13 bases between them. CDR1 is MNHEY and CDR2 is SVGAGI in the germline V gene. The CDR3 bases are TGTGCCAGCAGTTACTCGATCGAGGTTGGGGCTTTCTTT. This sequence encodes CASSYSIEVGAFF.

This clone turned up a few times. A junction boundary mismatches the germline segment, possibly from a read error. The V call is TRBV7-9, the J call TRBJ1-3; unclear D gene. This CDR3 region has 11 residues. Per germline, CDR1 SEHNR and CDR2 FQNEAQ (reference sequence). As DNA, the CDR3 is TGTGCCAGCAGCTTCGATTGGAGATTGGATTTT. It specifies CASSFDWRLDF.

This clone is a singleton in its sample. The gene calls are TRBV27 and TRBJ1-1; unclear D gene. V was cut by 3 bases and J by 0 bases, with 14 bases left in between. Germline CDR1 is MNHEY and CDR2 is SMNVEV (reference sequence). The CDR3 runs 16 residues. CDR3 bases: TGTGCCAGCAGTTTTCAAAGGGTGGGGATGAACACTGAAGCTTTCTTT. Protein sequence: CASSFQRVGMNTEAFF.

This clone was seen more than once but under ten times. The chain employs TRBV6-4 and TRBJ2-3; the match to TRBD2 covers 12 bases. This CDR3 region has 15 residues. The V gene's germline CDR1 is MRHNA and CDR2 SNTAGT. Trimming cost V 2 bases and J 5 bases; bases outside gene matches: 2. CDR3 region: CASSDRTSGVDTQYF. CDR3 DNA sequence: TGTGCCAGCAGTGACAGGACTAGCGGGGTAGATACGCAGTATTTT.

The rearrangement links TRBV4-1 to TRBJ2-1, with 7 bases aligning to TRBD2. The germline V gene has CDR1 MGHRA and CDR2 YSYEKL. CDR3 size: 16 residues. Trimming removed 0 bases from V and 5 bases from J; junction bases left unmatched: 7. DNA of the CDR3: TGCGCCAGCAGCCAAGAAAGCGGGAAATTCAACAATGAGCAGTTCTTC. Its translation: CASSQESGKFNNEQFF.

This clone showed up just once. This rearrangement joins TRBV7-9 to TRBJ2-5, with D uncertain. Trimming cost V 6 bases and J 7 bases, with 15 bases left between them. CDR3 length equals 13 residues. Per germline, CDR1 SEHNR and CDR2 FQNEAQ (reference sequence). CDR3 coding DNA: TGTGCCAGCAGTCCCGACTGGGGTCCGACCCAGTACTTC. It specifies CASSPDWGPTQYF.